What follows are 17 T cell receptor beta chains derived from one specimen sequenced in a study of T cells in Graves' hyperthyroidism and ophthalmopathy (dated by TCRdb to between 2017 and 2020). Library preparation employed multiplex PCR. Instrument on record: Illumina HiSeq 2000. TCR beta CDR3 regions were amplified from RNA transcripts. The TCR CDR3 was subjected to a first round of RT-PCR using the HTBI primer set and the Qiagen OneStep RT-PCR kit. In-frame beta chains were kept once TCRdb had trimmed the public reads at Q25 with fastp and called clones with MiXCR. Rows are combined by CDR3 protein, so each entry shows the most common genes and DNA. The sample table shows about 400,000 distinct CDR3 sequences, and about 14% are seen once. The ten most abundant clones make up around 20% of the sample. The sequenced sample consisted of blood. These receptors all stem from a woman younger than 45 with Graves' ophthalmopathy.

Ten or more counts support this clonotype. The chain uses TRBV5-5 and TRBJ1-2; 11 positions match TRBD1. Per the germline V gene, CDR1 is SGHKS and CDR2 is YYEKEE (reference sequence). CDR3 length: 14 residues. Unmatched junction bases numbered 5, after V lost 4 bases and J lost 6 bases. Here the CDR3 reads CASSPRTGGDGYTF. The CDR3 DNA reads as TGTGCCAGCAGCCCTAGGACAGGGGGCGATGGCTACACCTTC. The variable domain in full, completed from reference TRBV5-5 and TRBJ1-2, reads DAGVTQSPTHLIKTRGQQVTLRCSPISGHKSVSWYQQVLGQGPQFIFQYYEKEERGRGNFPDRFSARQFPNYSSELNVNALLLGDSALYLCASSPRTGGDGYTFGSGTRLTVV.

The table lists this clonotype with many counts. The V gene is TRBV20-1, the J gene TRBJ1-1, with TRBD1 matching over 12 bases. The CDR3 runs 16 residues. V shed 6 bases, J shed 0 bases, and the junction held 8 bases outside the gene matches. Germline lookup yields CDR1 DFQATT and CDR2 SNEGSKA (reference sequence). The CDR3 spells CSATGTGGFMNTEAFF. The CDR3 nucleotides read TGCAGTGCCACCGGGACAGGGGGCTTCATGAACACTGAAGCTTTCTTT.

This clonotype was picked up many times. This rearrangement joins TRBV12-5 to TRBJ1-5; D remains ambiguous. Looked up from germline, CDR1 is LGHNT and CDR2 is FRNRAP. The V and J ends lost 7 bases and 5 bases respectively, with 15 bases between them. This CDR3 has 14 residues. The CDR3, as DNA: TGTGCTAGTGCTTATGGGCAGGTCGATCAGCCCCAGCATTTT. This codes for CASAYGQVDQPQHF.

This clonotype was detected ten times or more. This chain joins TRBV28 and TRBJ2-6, with D uncertain. Between the trimmed V and J ends, which lost 7 bases and 2 bases, there was a span of 3 bases. The CDR3 is 12 residues long. From germline, CDR1 is MDHEN and CDR2 SYDVKM. CDR3 protein: CASTAGANVLTF. The DNA for the CDR3 is TGTGCCAGCACCGCTGGGGCCAACGTCCTGACTTTC.

This clonotype was found many times. The chain has TRBV29-1 and TRBJ2-3; a possible D gene is TRBD1 (5 bases). This CDR3 has 15 residues. From germline, CDR1 is SQVTM and CDR2 ANQGSEA. Trimming took 4 bases from V and 3 from J, leaving 17 bases between them. CDR3 nucleotides: TGCAGCGTTGCCCAGCAGGGTGGTGTGACAGATACGCAGTATTTT. This gives the protein CSVAQQGGVTDTQYF.

This clonotype was picked up many times. The chain joins TRBV7-3 to TRBJ2-1; TRBD1 agrees at 11 bases. With V trimmed by 3 bases and J by 7 bases, 5 bases remained unmatched. Germline lookup yields CDR1 SGHTA and CDR2 FQGTGA. The CDR3 runs to 15 residues. The CDR3 nucleotides are TGTGCCAGCAGCTTTACCGGGACAGGGGGGAATGAGCAGTTCTTC. It is translated as CASSFTGTGGNEQFF.

A few counts support this clonotype. The chain employs TRBV14 and TRBJ1-2, with TRBD1 as a possible D gene (6 bases). Looked up from germline, CDR1 is SGHDN and CDR2 is FVKESK. The CDR3 contains 14 residues. Trimming cost V 2 bases and J 6 bases, with 13 bases left between them. CDR3 bases: TGTGCCAGCAGCCAATGGAGCTCAGGGGATGGCTACACCTTC. Residues: CASSQWSSGDGYTF.

V and J are TRBV20-1 and TRBJ2-1, with D possibly matching TRBD1 (6 bases). The CDR3 is made up of 15 amino acids. Trimming removed 1 base at V and 3 bases at J, with 13 bases between. Looked up from germline, CDR1 is DFQATT and CDR2 is SNEGSKA (reference sequence). In DNA form, the CDR3 reads TGCAGTGCTAGAGCCCTAGGGGGAAACTACAATGAGCAGTTCTTC. This sequence encodes CSARALGGNYNEQFF.

There are a few counts of this clonotype. This rearrangement joins TRBV19 to TRBJ2-5, with 7 bases that match TRBD1. Unmatched junction bases numbered 12, after V lost 6 bases and J lost 5 bases. The CDR3 is 15 residues long. CDR1 and CDR2 from the germline V gene are LNHDA and SQIVND (reference sequence). CDR3 bases: TGTGCCAGTAGCGACAGGGTAACGGGATCGGAGACCCAGTACTTC. This encodes CASSDRVTGSETQYF.

On this clonotype: This clone may be a read error of a much larger clone one base away. This sequence joins TRBV28 and TRBJ1-6; 7 bases are a match to TRBD1. Germline assignment: CDR1 MDHEN and CDR2 SYDVKM. This CDR3 is built from 15 residues. Trimming cost V 4 bases and J 11 bases; bases outside gene matches: 11. The CDR3 nucleotides read TGTGCCAGCAGTTCTCCGGGACAGATGAATCCACCCCTCCACTTT. Translated, it gives CASSSPGQMNPPLHF.

This clonotype was found many times. V is TRBV7-9 and J is TRBJ1-5; weak D call: TRBD1 (6 bases). Deletions cut 5 bases from V and 4 bases from J, with 15 bases between. The CDR3 consists of 15 residues. The germline CDR1 and CDR2 sequences are SEHNR and FQNEAQ (reference sequence). The DNA for the CDR3 is TGTGCCAGCAGCGAGTGGGGGGGGGCGAATCAGCCCCAGCATTTT. It yields the protein CASSEWGGANQPQHF. Full variable domain (rest looked up from reference TRBV7-9 and TRBJ1-5): DTGVSQNPRHKITKRGQNVTFRCDPISEHNRLYWYRQTLGQGPEFLTYFQNEAQLEKSRLLSDRFSAERPKGSFSTLEIQRTEQGDSAMYLCASSEWGGANQPQHFGDGTRLSIL.

This clonotype showed up many times. J is TRBJ1-6 and V is TRBV20-1; tentative D call: TRBD1 (6 bases). This CDR3 is built from 12 residues. The V gene lost 1 base and the J gene lost 11 bases, with 9 bases spanning the gap. Germline CDR1 is DFQATT and CDR2 is SNEGSKA (reference sequence). In nucleotides, the CDR3 is TGCAGTGCTAGAGGGACAGCGGCACCCCTCCACTTT. As protein: CSARGTAAPLHF.

The chain links TRBV19 to TRBJ2-7, with D possibly TRBD2 on 5 matching bases. Trimming stripped 4 bases from V and 4 bases from J, with 14 bases between. CDR1 and CDR2 (germline): LNHDA, SQIVND (reference sequence). This CDR3 has 14 amino acids. Here the CDR3 DNA reads TGTGCCAGTAGTAACACCCCATCGGGGTACGAGCAGTACTTC. This sequence encodes CASSNTPSGYEQYF.

This clonotype showed up many times. This rearrangement joins TRBV15 to TRBJ2-3, with 8 bases identical to TRBD1. The CDR3 has 17 residues. Germline values: CDR1 LNHNV, CDR2 YYDKDF (reference sequence). The junction had 7 bases not matched to a gene; V was cut back by 0 bases and J by 2 bases. The CDR3 bases are TGTGCCACCAGCAGAGACAGGGGGCCCATCTCCACAGATACGCAGTATTTT. The encoded protein is CATSRDRGPISTDTQYF.

This clonotype was observed at least ten times. The CDR3: CASSTYRARAGTEAFF. The DNA of the CDR3 is TGTGCCAGTAGTACCTATCGCGCCAGGGCTGGCACTGAAGCTTTCTTT. This chain uses TRBV19 with TRBJ1-1; maybe TRBD1 (5 bases). CDR1 LNHDA and CDR2 SQIVND come from the germline V gene (reference sequence). This CDR3 comprises 16 residues. Trimming took off 4 bases at V and 4 bases at J, with 19 bases between the two ends.

This clonotype was counted ten times or more. This chain joins TRBV7-2 and TRBJ2-3; D gene ambiguous. Germline lookup yields CDR1 SGHTA and CDR2 FQGNSA. Between the trimmed V and J ends, which lost 2 bases and 1 base, there was a span of 7 bases. The CDR3 is 14 residues long. This chain's CDR3 is CASSLQKGTDTQYF. The CDR3 DNA is TGTGCCAGCAGCTTACAAAAGGGCACAGATACGCAGTATTTT.

Many counts were recorded for this clonotype. The gene calls are TRBV10-3 and TRBJ1-2; weak D call: TRBD1 (5 bases). Trimming removed 8 bases from V and 2 bases from J, with 9 bases in between. Germline lookup yields CDR1 ENHRY and CDR2 SYGVKD. This CDR3 is built from 12 residues. CDR3 DNA: TGTGCCATCGGGGCAGCCAACTATGGCTACACCTTC. It yields the protein CAIGAANYGYTF.